The 24 T cell receptor beta chains below come from one sample, sequenced in a study of high-grade serous ovarian cancer treatment subgroups. Repertoires were generated with immunoSEQ multiplex PCR, while TCRdb's copy carries only in-frame clones and drops some. The sample contains approximately 40,000 clones, about 80% of which appear only once. Tumor samples were taken before definitive surgery or chemotherapy. Input material: tumor tissue. The receptors originated from a human donor with high-grade serous ovarian cancer.

V is TRBV5-1 and J is TRBJ2-3; D tentatively fits TRBD1 or TRBD2 (5 bases each). V lost 7 bases, J lost 2 bases, and 11 bases lay in between. CDR3 length: 13 residues. The germline CDR1 and CDR2 sequences are SGHRS and YFSETQ. The CDR3 region is CASGDGSTDTQYF. The DNA of the CDR3 is TGCGCCAGCGGGGACGGGTCCACAGATACGCAGTATTTT.

The rearrangement links TRBV9 to TRBJ2-1; tentatively, D is TRBD1 (5 bases). Trimming removed 3 bases from V and 0 bases from J, with 13 bases in between. The CDR3 loop spans 16 amino acids. In germline, CDR1 is SGDLS, CDR2 YYNGEE. CDR3 nucleotides: TGTGCCAGCAGCGCCTGGGGCGGCAGCTCCTACAATGAGCAGTTCTTC. It translates to CASSAWGGSSYNEQFF.

The V gene is TRBV7-2, the J gene TRBJ1-5; D unresolved. Germline V CDR1 and CDR2: SGHTA, FQGNSA. V lost 2 bases, J lost 3 bases, and 11 bases lay in between. This CDR3 spans 15 amino acids. CDR3 amino acids: CASSLQTALNQPQHF. The CDR3 bases are TGTGCCAGCAGCTTACAAACGGCTCTCAATCAGCCCCAGCATTTT.

The V call is TRBV5-4, the J call TRBJ1-1; the D is unclear. The germline V and J ends were trimmed by 10 bases and 1 base, with 17 bases remaining between them. The CDR3 is 14 residues long. Germline assignment: CDR1 SGHNT and CDR2 YYREEE (reference sequence). The CDR3 nucleotides read TGTGCCTCCGGGGTTTTCGACAAGAACACTGAAGCTTTCTTT. Its translation: CASGVFDKNTEAFF.

The gene calls are TRBV7-9 and TRBJ1-4, with D hard to call. V was trimmed by 5 bases and J by 8 bases, leaving 21 bases between them. Germline loops: CDR1 SEHNR, CDR2 FQNEAQ (reference sequence). The CDR3 sequence is 16 residues long. DNA of the CDR3: TGTGCCAGCAGCATACTATCTGGGTTAGACAACGAAAAACTGTTTTTT. Protein product: CASSILSGLDNEKLFF. The full variable domain, in which reference TRBV7-9 and TRBJ1-4 provide the parts outside the CDR3, is DTGVSQNPRHKITKRGQNVTFRCDPISEHNRLYWYRQTLGQGPEFLTYFQNEAQLEKSRLLSDRFSAERPKGSFSTLEIQRTEQGDSAMYLCASSILSGLDNEKLFFGSGTQLSVL.

The V gene is TRBV4-3, the J gene TRBJ2-2; possibly TRBD1 or TRBD2 for D (5 bases each). With 0 bases removed from V and 3 bases from J, the gap between germline ends came to 11 bases. This CDR3 contains 16 residues. Germline CDR1 and CDR2: LGHNA and YSLEER. CDR3 loop: CASSQERAGHTGELFF. The CDR3 nucleotides are TGCGCCAGCAGCCAAGAGCGGGCAGGGCACACCGGGGAGCTGTTTTTT.

This rearrangement joins TRBV7-9 to TRBJ2-3; TRBD1 might be the D (6 bases). Germline CDR1 reads SEHNR; CDR2 reads FQNEAQ (reference sequence). This CDR3 is built from 15 residues. The V end lost 5 bases, the J end lost 0 bases, and 12 bases lay between the germline ends. This chain's CDR3 is CASSHDRSSTDTQYF. CDR3 bases: TGTGCCAGCAGCCACGACAGGTCTAGCACAGATACGCAGTATTTT. Full variable domain (rest looked up from reference TRBV7-9 and TRBJ2-3): DTGVSQNPRHKITKRGQNVTFRCDPISEHNRLYWYRQTLGQGPEFLTYFQNEAQLEKSRLLSDRFSAERPKGSFSTLEIQRTEQGDSAMYLCASSHDRSSTDTQYFGPGTRLTVL.

The chain combines TRBV4-3 with TRBJ2-7; D perhaps matches TRBD2 (5 bases). CDR3 length equals 15 residues. The V end was cut by 4 bases, the J end by 3 bases, with 16 bases between. CDR1 is LGHNA and CDR2 is YSLEER in the germline V gene. CDR3 DNA sequence: TGCGCCAGCAGCCCCTCGAGGGTAGGGAGCTACGAGCAGTACTTC. Protein: CASSPSRVGSYEQYF.

The chain carries TRBV2 and TRBJ2-7; 9 bases agree with TRBD2. This CDR3 has 16 residues. Per the germline V gene, CDR1 is SNHLY and CDR2 is FYNNEI. Unmatched junction bases numbered 5, after V lost 0 bases and J lost 2 bases. CDR3 nucleotide sequence: TGTGCCAGCAGTGAAGCGAAGGTAGCGGGAGCCTACGAGCAGTACTTC. This sequence encodes CASSEAKVAGAYEQYF.

The chain uses TRBV4-3 and TRBJ2-7; D may be TRBD2 (5 bases). Trimming pared 1 base from V and 3 bases from J, leaving 13 bases between. CDR1 is LGHNA, CDR2 YSLEER, per germline. This CDR3 contains 15 residues. CDR3 in amino acids: CASSQGASRGYEQYF. The DNA of the CDR3 is TGCGCCAGCAGCCAAGGAGCCTCCCGGGGCTACGAGCAGTACTTC.

The rearrangement links TRBV28 to TRBJ2-5; D may match TRBD1 or TRBD2 (5 bases each). This CDR3 has 13 amino acids. Trimming left V 5 bases short and J 6 bases short, with 13 bases between. Germline loops: CDR1 MDHEN, CDR2 SYDVKM. The CDR3 nucleotides read TGTGCCAGCAGTCGTGGGACGTTAAAGACCCAGTACTTC. Residues: CASSRGTLKTQYF. The full variable domain, rest sourced from reference TRBV28 and TRBJ2-5, is DVKVTQSSRYLVKRTGEKVFLECVQDMDHENMFWYRQDPGLGLRLIYFSYDVKMKEKGDIPEGYSVSREKKERFSLILESASTNQTSMYLCASSRGTLKTQYFGPGTRLLVL.

The chain uses TRBV27 and TRBJ2-7; possibly TRBD2 for D (5 bases). The CDR3 contains 13 residues. V lost 5 bases and J 3 bases, leaving 11 bases between the germline ends. Germline V lookup: CDR1 MNHEY, CDR2 SMNVEV (reference sequence). CDR3 bases: TGTGCCAGCAGTCTTACGGGGAGCTACGAGCAGTACTTC. This sequence encodes CASSLTGSYEQYF.

The chain employs TRBV27 and TRBJ2-3; TRBD1 might be the D (6 bases). CDR3 length: 13 residues. The germline V gene has CDR1 MNHEY and CDR2 SMNVEV (reference sequence). Deletions cut 5 bases from V and 7 bases from J, with 13 bases between. The CDR3, as DNA: TGTGCCAGCAGTGAGGTGGGGGCCCATACGCAGTATTTT. This gives the protein CASSEVGAHTQYF.

The rearrangement uses TRBV28 and TRBJ1-4; 8 bases are a match to TRBD1. The germline gives CDR1 MDHEN, CDR2 SYDVKM. V lost 7 bases and J lost 5; bases outside the gene matches: 6. The CDR3 is 14 residues long. Here the CDR3 DNA reads TGTGCCAGCACCTACAGGGGGGGAAATGAAAAACTGTTTTTT. This sequence encodes CASTYRGGNEKLFF.

The chain recombines TRBV6-6 with TRBJ1-2; 9 bases fit TRBD1. V lost 4 bases, J lost 8 bases, and 5 bases stayed unmatched. The CDR3 runs 13 residues. Per germline, CDR1 MNHNY and CDR2 SVGAGI (reference sequence). Here the CDR3 reads CASSSGQGSGYTF. CDR3 nucleotides: TGTGCCAGCAGTTCGGGACAGGGTTCGGGCTACACCTTC.

The chain links TRBV2 to TRBJ2-3; D is uncertain. Germline V gene data show CDR1 as SNHLY and CDR2 as FYNNEI. Trimming removed 8 bases from V and 5 bases from J, with 5 bases in between. CDR3 length equals 10 residues. The CDR3 is CASDRDTQYF. For the CDR3, the DNA is TGTGCCAGCGACCGAGATACGCAGTATTTT.

The chain has TRBV28 and TRBJ1-2; the match to TRBD1 covers 8 bases. Germline V CDR1 and CDR2: MDHEN, SYDVKM. This CDR3 region has 15 residues. The V gene end was trimmed by 6 bases and the J gene end by 4 bases; junction bases not matched to a gene: 10. CDR3 region: CASSPRGRGSYGYTF. The CDR3 region has the DNA TGTGCCAGCAGCCCCAGGGGGCGCGGTAGCTATGGCTACACCTTC.

This rearrangement joins TRBV18 to TRBJ2-5; D perhaps matches TRBD2 (5 bases). Trimming took off 1 base at V and 5 bases at J, with 11 bases between the two ends. Germline assignment: CDR1 KGHSH and CDR2 LQKENI. The CDR3 runs to 14 residues. CDR3 sequence: CASSPQAGGETQYF. The CDR3 DNA follows: TGTGCCAGCTCACCACAGGCGGGCGGGGAGACCCAGTACTTC.

This clone was detected once. The chain employs TRBV5-1 and TRBJ2-6; 11 bases match TRBD1. Germline CDR1 SGHRS, CDR2 YFSETQ. CDR3 length: 17 residues. V gave up 4 bases and J gave up 0 bases; unmatched junction bases: 3. The CDR3: CASSRGTGGSGANVLTF. DNA of the CDR3: TGCGCCAGCAGCCGGGGGACAGGGGGCTCTGGGGCCAACGTCCTGACTTTC.

The rearrangement uses TRBV14 and TRBJ2-3, with TRBD2 matching over 14 bases. CDR1 and CDR2 (germline): SGHDN, FVKESK. J gave up 4 bases and V 4 bases, and 7 bases lay outside the gene matches. CDR3 length: 17 amino acids. The CDR3 spells CASSLRLAGGSPDTQYF. As DNA, the CDR3 is TGTGCCAGCAGCCTTCGACTAGCGGGAGGGAGCCCAGATACGCAGTATTTT.

The chain carries TRBV6-4 and TRBJ2-1; 7 bases fit TRBD2. Per germline, CDR1 MRHNA and CDR2 SNTAGT. V dropped 4 bases and J dropped 9; count of bases not matched to a gene: 12. The CDR3 has 15 amino acids. The CDR3 sequence: CASSVGGGPQGEQFF. The CDR3 DNA reads TGTGCCAGCAGTGTTGGGGGAGGGCCCCAAGGTGAGCAGTTCTTC.

The chain links TRBV18 to TRBJ2-3; D remains unclear. Germline V gene sequence: CDR1 KGHSH, CDR2 LQKENI. The V end was cut by 2 bases, the J end by 1 base, with 13 bases between. The CDR3 loop spans 16 amino acids. The CDR3 sequence is CASSPYIATGTDTQYF. The CDR3 DNA is TGTGCCAGCTCACCATATATCGCGACTGGCACAGATACGCAGTATTTT. The variable domain in full, completed from reference TRBV18 and TRBJ2-3, reads NAGVMQNPRHLVRRRGQEARLRCSPMKGHSHVYWYRQLPEEGLKFMVYLQKENIIDESGMPKERFSAEFPKEGPSILRIQQVVRGDSAAYFCASSPYIATGTDTQYFGPGTRLTVL.

The chain carries TRBV5-6 and TRBJ2-1; the D is unclear. The germline gives CDR1 SGHDT, CDR2 YYEEEE. The CDR3 has 11 residues. V was trimmed by 1 base and J by 4 bases, leaving 0 bases between them. In nucleotides, the CDR3 is TGTGCCAGCAGCTTGTACAATGAGCAGTTCTTC. It codes for CASSLYNEQFF.

The chain carries TRBV7-2 and TRBJ2-7; unclear D gene. Germline CDR1 SGHTA, CDR2 FQGNSA. The CDR3 contains 14 residues. V was trimmed by 2 bases and J by 2 bases, leaving 10 bases between them. The CDR3 region has the DNA TGTGCCAGCAGCTTATTACTACCCCCCTACGAGCAGTACTTC. Protein: CASSLLLPPYEQYF.